Given below is one T cell receptor (beta chain) in context. Its antigen is still unknown. Included in the TCR beta cDNA libraries were unique molecular identifiers. TCRdb re-analysed the PCR reads in MiXCR, keeping a single row per CDR3 protein. The sample records 750,000 to 900,000 distinct CDR3 sequences, about 43% being singletons. This sample was included in a study of post-analysis software for immune sequencing data. General study results and limits: Four or five TRBV segments were significantly more frequent in patients than in controls. TRBV5-6, TRBV5-1 and TRBV20-1 were among these segments.

In germline, CDR1 is MNHNY, CDR2 SVGAGI (reference sequence). The CDR3 spans 15 residues. V was clipped by 4 bases and J by 6 bases, with 18 bases between them. Source material: blood. The sequence was obtained from a girl aged 5 to 17 with multiple sclerosis. The chain has TRBV6-6 and TRBJ1-2; D gene unclear. Written as DNA, the CDR3 is TGTGCCAGCAGTTCGACGGCAACTTATACCAATGGCTACACCTTC. Its protein product is CASSSTATYTNGYTF.